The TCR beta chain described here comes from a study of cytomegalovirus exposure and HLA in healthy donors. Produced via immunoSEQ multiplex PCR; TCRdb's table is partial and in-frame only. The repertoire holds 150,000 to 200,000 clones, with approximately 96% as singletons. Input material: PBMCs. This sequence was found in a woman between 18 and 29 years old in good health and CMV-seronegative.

CDR3 bases: TGTGCCACCAGCAGAGAAATCGAGACAGGGACCGCTTTCTTT. It codes for CATSREIETGTAFF. The J gene is TRBJ1-1, the V gene TRBV15; 7 bases agree with TRBD1. After removal of 0 bases from V and 11 bases from J, the junction contained 9 bases not matched to a gene. The CDR3 runs 14 residues. Germline assignment: CDR1 LNHNV and CDR2 YYDKDF (reference sequence).